This T cell receptor beta chain was captured in a study of naive and memory T cell subsets. The CDR3 has 11 residues. The germline V gene encodes CDR1 SQVTM and CDR2 ANQGSEA. Trimming removed 7 bases at V and 5 bases at J, with 11 bases between. There are many counts of this clonotype. The library had UMIs added by 3' ligation of an oligonucleotide to TCR cDNA. RNA was extracted from more than 2 ml of whole blood of healthy adults. Unsorted total RNA, roughly 1 to 1,100 ng, was DNase treated before reverse transcription. Four PCR rounds used nested alpha and beta constant region primers plus the SP2 primer. TCRdb processed the 5' RACE reads anew with MiXCR; each CDR3 protein has one entry. The sample shows roughly 56,000 distinct CDR3 sequences, approximately 6.6% of them seen only once.

The rearrangement uses TRBV29-1 and TRBJ1-2, with D uncertain. This TCR was sampled from a male donor in good health. The CDR3 loop reads CSGRVGYGYTF. The CDR3 bases are TGCAGCGGGAGGGTTGGTTATGGCTACACCTTC.